These 10 T cell receptor beta chains share one sample of origin, sequenced in a study of blood T cells in healthy people across ages. PCR was performed a second time for roughly 7 to 12 cycles using a sample-barcoded 5' primer and a J-beta primer mix. TCRdb called the 5' RACE reads again in MiXCR, with one record for every CDR3 protein. The data show over 700,000 distinct CDR3 sequences, around 25% seen once. The same data also went into a second study, on T cells of mothers and their children.

Sample: blood. Every receptor here comes from a boy younger than 18 in good health.

The chain employs TRBV2 and TRBJ2-5; TRBD2 matches 12 bases. The germline CDR1 and CDR2 sequences are SNHLY and FYNNEI. The CDR3 has 15 amino acids. V trimming: 10 bases; J trimming: 5 bases; junction bases outside the gene matches: 11. The CDR3 nucleotides are TGTGCCAACGGGGATACTAGCGGGGGGAGGGAGACCCAGTACTTC. Its protein is CANGDTSGGRETQYF.

This clonotype came up a few times. The genes are TRBV7-9 and TRBJ1-2; perhaps TRBD1 as D (6 bases). Trimming pared 5 bases from V and 0 bases from J, leaving 19 bases between. Germline CDR1 reads SEHNR; CDR2 reads FQNEAQ (reference sequence). There are 17 residues in the CDR3. CDR3 in amino acids: CASSGRRGGAPNYGYTF. As DNA, the CDR3 is TGTGCCAGCAGCGGGCGGCGGGGGGGCGCTCCTAACTATGGCTACACCTTC.

This clonotype was seen more than once but under ten times. At one end, the junction sequence differs from germline, possibly due to a read error. The V call is TRBV7-3, the J call TRBJ2-3, with 7 bases matching TRBD2. Looked up from germline, CDR1 is SGHTA and CDR2 is FQGTGA. The CDR3 is made up of 14 amino acids. The CDR3 spells CAGSLTSIADTQYF. The CDR3 DNA follows: TGTGCCGGCAGCCTGACTAGCATCGCAGATACGCAGTATTTT.

This clonotype was recorded at least ten times. The chain links TRBV5-1 to TRBJ2-5; 12 nucleotides align to TRBD2. This CDR3 is built from 15 residues. The germline V gene has CDR1 SGHRS and CDR2 YFSETQ. The trim removed 0 bases at V and 5 bases at J, leaving 2 bases unmatched. The CDR3 sequence: CASSLGTSGKETQYF. The CDR3 nucleotides read TGCGCCAGCAGCTTGGGGACTAGCGGGAAGGAGACCCAGTACTTC. Full variable domain (outside the CDR3, taken from reference TRBV5-1 and TRBJ2-5): KAGVTQTPRYLIKTRGQQVTLSCSPISGHRSVSWYQQTPGQGLQFLFEYFSETQRNKGNFPGRFSGRQFSNSRSEMNVSTLELGDSALYLCASSLGTSGKETQYFGPGTRLLVL.

The rearrangement joins TRBV6-2 or TRBV6-3 to TRBJ1-1; the match to TRBD1 covers 7 bases. The CDR3 spans 16 residues. The trim removed 2 bases at V and 1 base at J, leaving 7 bases unmatched. Germline CDR1 MNHEY, CDR2 SVGEGT. The CDR3 sequence: CASSYPTGKTNTEAFF. The CDR3 DNA reads as TGTGCCAGCAGTTACCCGACAGGGAAGACGAACACTGAAGCTTTCTTT.

CDR3: CSAFEGTEAFF. The CDR3 nucleotides read TGCAGCGCCTTTGAAGGCACTGAAGCTTTCTTT. The chain links TRBV29-1 to TRBJ1-1; D remains ambiguous. This CDR3 region has 11 residues. The V gene lost 7 bases and the J gene lost 4 bases, with 10 bases spanning the gap. Germline V lookup: CDR1 SQVTM, CDR2 ANQGSEA. Looking up the rest from reference TRBV29-1 and TRBJ1-1 gives the full variable domain: SAVISQKPSRDICQRGTSLTIQCQVDSQVTMMFWYRQQPGQSLTLIATANQGSEATYESGFVIDKFPISRPNLTFSTLTVSNMSPEDSSIYLCSAFEGTEAFFGQGTRLTVV.

The chain employs TRBV20-1 and TRBJ2-5; no clear D. The tail of the sequence fits TRBJ2-7 better, so the J call may be wrong. This CDR3 contains 14 residues. The germline gives CDR1 DFQATT, CDR2 SNEGSKA (reference sequence). The CDR3 region is CSARDRAGTYEQYF. In DNA, the CDR3 is TGCAGTGCTAGAGATCGAGCAGGTACCTACGAGCAGTACTTC.

V and J are TRBV15 and TRBJ1-5; 8 nucleotides agree with TRBD1. The germline V gene has CDR1 LNHNV and CDR2 YYDKDF (reference sequence). Germline trimming cut 3 bases from V and 2 bases from J; bases unmatched to any gene: 3. The CDR3 loop spans 15 amino acids. The CDR3: CATSRSQGGNQPQHF. Written as DNA, the CDR3 is TGTGCCACCAGCAGGTCACAGGGGGGCAATCAGCCCCAGCATTTT.

This clonotype was picked up one time. The chain links TRBV19 to TRBJ1-5; TRBD1 agrees at 7 bases. The germline gives CDR1 LNHDA, CDR2 SQIVND (reference sequence). This CDR3 has 14 residues. J was trimmed by 5 bases and V by 6 bases; bases with no gene match: 7. This chain's CDR3 is CASSRKGQYQPQHF. CDR3 DNA sequence: TGTGCCAGTAGCCGAAAGGGACAGTATCAGCCCCAGCATTTT.

The sample holds a few counts of this clonotype. The chain has TRBV28 and TRBJ2-5, with a tentative D call TRBD1 (6 bases). Trimming removed 2 bases from V and 3 bases from J, with 16 bases in between. Germline CDR1 reads MDHEN; CDR2 reads SYDVKM. The CDR3 spans 16 residues. In nucleotides, the CDR3 is TGTGCCAGCAGTTTAGTGAGCGTGGCAGGGGAAGAGACCCAGTACTTC. Translated: CASSLVSVAGEETQYF.